A single sample gave rise to the 32 T cell receptor beta chains below, sequenced in a study of cytotoxic CD8 clonotypes in ibrutinib-treated CLL. Profiled with immunoSEQ multiplex PCR; TCRdb holds only in-frame clones, not every one. The repertoire holds a few hundred thousand clones, with under 70% as singletons. Sequenced material: PBMCs, taken after 36 months of ibrutinib treatment. The source of these receptors is a human donor with chronic lymphocytic leukemia.

This clone was recorded a few times. This chain connects TRBV5-1 to TRBJ2-3, with D uncertain. V lost 4 bases and J 2 bases, leaving 14 bases between the germline ends. CDR1 and CDR2 (germline): SGHRS, YFSETQ. The CDR3 length is 15 residues. The CDR3 sequence is CASSLLSETTDTQYF. The CDR3 nucleotides read TGCGCCAGCAGCCTCCTCTCCGAGACCACAGATACGCAGTATTTT.

The chain has TRBV6-5 and TRBJ2-1; D gene uncertain. The CDR3 loop spans 14 amino acids. V was shortened by 2 bases and J by 5 bases, with 10 bases between the two germline ends. The germline V gene encodes CDR1 MNHEY and CDR2 SVGAGI. This CDR3 is CASSYSAVNNEQFF. The CDR3 DNA follows: TGTGCCAGCAGTTACAGTGCAGTGAACAATGAGCAGTTCTTC.

The genes are TRBV7-6 and TRBJ1-1; 8 nucleotides align to TRBD1. This CDR3 has 14 residues. V trimming: 1 base; J trimming: 6 bases; junction bases outside the gene matches: 4. Germline values: CDR1 SGHVS, CDR2 FNYEAQ. CDR3 loop: CASSLGTGRAEAFF. CDR3 DNA: TGTGCCAGCAGCTTAGGGACAGGGCGGGCTGAAGCTTTCTTT.

This clone turned up a few times. This chain links TRBV4-3 with TRBJ1-3; no clear D. Trimming stripped 8 bases from V and 4 bases from J, with 3 bases between. This CDR3 contains 10 residues. The germline gives CDR1 LGHNA, CDR2 YSLEER. The CDR3: CASLGNTIYF. The CDR3 coding sequence is TGCGCCAGCTTAGGAAACACCATATATTTT.

J is TRBJ1-1 and V is TRBV7-2; D gene unclear. The length of the CDR3 is 13 residues. V was trimmed by 1 base and J by 4 bases, leaving 7 bases between them. Germline assignment: CDR1 SGHTA and CDR2 FQGNSA. In DNA, the CDR3 is TGTGCCAGCAGCTTAGAGATATTCACTGAAGCTTTCTTT. It specifies CASSLEIFTEAFF.

This clone was seen a few times. The V and J genes are TRBV2 and TRBJ2-5; D may be TRBD1 (6 bases). The CDR3 loop spans 14 amino acids. Trimming stripped 6 bases from V and 1 base from J, with 12 bases between. Germline V gene lookup returns CDR1 SNHLY and CDR2 FYNNEI. The CDR3 DNA is TGTGCCAGCAGCGGTGGGACATTCCAAGAGACCCAGTACTTC. As protein: CASSGGTFQETQYF.

The gene calls are TRBV6-1 and TRBJ2-3; the D gene is possibly TRBD1 (6 bases). The CDR3 is 13 residues long. CDR1 is MNHNS, CDR2 SASEGT, per germline. The V end lost 2 bases, the J end lost 5 bases, and 8 bases lay between the germline ends. CDR3 residues: CASSERGIDTQYF. Written as DNA, the CDR3 is TGTGCCAGCAGTGAAAGGGGGATAGATACGCAGTATTTT.

The CDR3 sequence: CASSQPRRSGNTIYF. The CDR3 DNA sequence: TGCGCCAGCAGCCAACCAAGGCGGTCTGGAAACACCATATATTTT. The rearrangement links TRBV4-1 to TRBJ1-3; D is ambiguous. CDR1 and CDR2 from the germline V gene are MGHRA and YSYEKL. CDR3 length: 15 residues. Deletions cut 2 bases from V and 1 base from J, with 9 bases between.

V usage is TRBV29-1 and J usage is TRBJ2-1; 7 nucleotides agree with TRBD2. Per germline, CDR1 SQVTM and CDR2 ANQGSEA. This CDR3 is 17 amino acids long. The V and J ends lost 2 bases and 4 bases, in that order; junction bases with no gene match: 14. CDR3 amino acids: CSVEFVGGPVTYNEQFF. For the CDR3, the DNA is TGCAGCGTTGAATTTGTGGGAGGGCCTGTGACTTACAATGAGCAGTTCTTC.

The chain uses TRBV7-5 and TRBJ2-7; the tabulated D call, TRBD2, remains unverified against the DNA. TRBV7-5 is labeled a pseudogene. CDR3 length: 15 residues. The CDR3: CARGPPGLAPYEQYF. CDR3 DNA sequence: TGTGCCAGGGGTCCACCGGGACTAGCTCCCTACGAGCAGTACTTC.

This chain links TRBV9 with TRBJ1-1, with no clear D. V was cut by 4 bases and J by 1 base, with 11 bases left in between. Germline values: CDR1 SGDLS, CDR2 YYNGEE. This CDR3 is built from 14 residues. The CDR3 is CASSFDGGNTEAFF. The CDR3 DNA reads as TGTGCCAGCAGCTTCGACGGAGGGAACACTGAAGCTTTCTTT. Complete variable domain (other parts from reference TRBV9 and TRBJ1-1): DSGVTQTPKHLITATGQRVTLRCSPRSGDLSVYWYQQSLDQGLQFLIQYYNGEERAKGNILERFSAQQFPDLHSELNLSSLELGDSALYFCASSFDGGNTEAFFGQGTRLTVV.

The CDR3 region has the DNA TGTGCCAGCAGTTCCGGACTAGCGGGCTACAATGAGCAGTTCTTC. Translating gives CASSSGLAGYNEQFF. This chain connects TRBV11-2 to TRBJ2-1, with 11 bases identical to TRBD2. The V gene's germline CDR1 is SGHAT and CDR2 FQNNGV. The CDR3 is 15 amino acids. With V trimmed by 6 bases and J by 3 bases, 4 bases remained unmatched.

The J gene is TRBJ2-7, the V gene TRBV7-2; 13 bases are shared with TRBD2. V lost 4 bases and J lost 7; bases outside the gene matches: 10. Germline V gene sequence: CDR1 SGHTA, CDR2 FQGNSA. The CDR3 is 16 residues long. The CDR3 DNA reads TGTGCCAGCAGCTCCTCCCCGACTAGCGGGAGGAGGGAGCAGTACTTC. This translates into CASSSSPTSGRREQYF.

The rearrangement links TRBV14 to TRBJ2-2; a weak D match, TRBD2 (6 bases). Per the germline V gene, CDR1 is SGHDN and CDR2 is FVKESK. This CDR3 has 15 residues. The germline V and J ends were trimmed by 2 bases and 4 bases, with 11 bases remaining between them. The CDR3 spells CASSQLALLTGELFF. The CDR3 DNA follows: TGTGCCAGCAGCCAACTAGCGCTCCTCACCGGGGAGCTGTTTTTT.

The rearrangement uses TRBV28 and TRBJ2-1; no clear D gene. CDR1 and CDR2 (germline): MDHEN, SYDVKM. Trimming cost V 3 bases and J 4 bases, with 10 bases left between them. The CDR3 sequence is 14 residues long. Written as DNA, the CDR3 is TGTGCCAGCAGTTTGGAGCTACCATACAATGAGCAGTTCTTC. As protein: CASSLELPYNEQFF.

Of note for this clone: The same CDR3 can be traced to other DNA sequences in this sample. This CDR3 is CATSRVGETQYF. CDR3 DNA: TGTGCCACCAGCAGAGTTGGAGAGACCCAGTACTTC. The rearrangement links TRBV15 to TRBJ2-5; D gene uncertain. The germline V gene encodes CDR1 LNHNV and CDR2 YYDKDF (reference sequence). The CDR3 runs to 12 residues. Trimming stripped 1 base from V and 4 bases from J, with 4 bases between.

The chain recombines TRBV7-9 with TRBJ1-2; D is ambiguous. CDR1 SEHNR and CDR2 FQNEAQ come from the germline V gene (reference sequence). Trimming took 5 bases from V and 0 from J, leaving 7 bases between them. The length of the CDR3 is 13 residues. In nucleotides, the CDR3 is TGTGCCAGCAGCAATCGTACTAACTATGGCTACACCTTC. It is translated as CASSNRTNYGYTF. Together with reference TRBV7-9 and TRBJ1-2, the CDR3 gives the full variable domain: DTGVSQNPRHKITKRGQNVTFRCDPISEHNRLYWYRQTLGQGPEFLTYFQNEAQLEKSRLLSDRFSAERPKGSFSTLEIQRTEQGDSAMYLCASSNRTNYGYTFGSGTRLTVV.

As to this clone: At one end the junction does not follow the germline gene, possibly because of a read error. CDR3 DNA sequence: TGCGCCAGCAGCTTAGTTGGAGGGACCTACGAGCAGTACTTC. Residues: CASSLVGGTYEQYF. The gene calls are TRBV11-2 and TRBJ2-7, with a weak D call TRBD2 (6 bases). This CDR3 is built from 14 residues. Germline CDR1 and CDR2: SGHAT and FQNNGV. Full variable domain (missing parts from reference TRBV11-2 and TRBJ2-7): EAGVAQSPRYKIIEKRQSVAFWCNPISGHATLYWYQQILGQGPKLLIQFQNNGVVDDSQLPKDRFSAERLKGVDSTLKIQPAKLEDSAVYLCASSLVGGTYEQYFGPGTRLTVT.

This chain joins TRBV10-3 and TRBJ2-7; weak D call: TRBD2 (6 bases). V was pared by 0 bases and J by 7 bases, with 13 bases between. The CDR3 length is 14 residues. Germline loops: CDR1 ENHRY, CDR2 SYGVKD. The CDR3 DNA is TGTGCCATCAGTGAGTCGGGGGACTGGGGGGAGCAGTACTTC. Translated: CAISESGDWGEQYF.

This chain joins TRBV27 and TRBJ2-5; D is tentatively TRBD1 or TRBD2 (5 bases each). This CDR3 comprises 17 residues. Germline loops: CDR1 MNHEY, CDR2 SMNVEV (reference sequence). The germline V and J ends were trimmed by 11 bases and 5 bases, with 30 bases remaining between them. The CDR3 region is CAGVHTPLERGRETQYF. CDR3 nucleotide sequence: TGTGCCGGTGTCCACACTCCCCTTGAGAGGGGCAGGGAGACCCAGTACTTC.

This chain uses TRBV2 with TRBJ2-7; 8 bases are shared with TRBD1. Germline lookup yields CDR1 SNHLY and CDR2 FYNNEI. The V segment lost 2 bases and the J segment 7 bases; nucleotides outside the gene matches: 10. The CDR3 has 15 residues. CDR3 amino acids: CASSELWTGLREQYF. The CDR3 coding sequence is TGTGCCAGCAGTGAACTCTGGACAGGGTTGCGGGAGCAGTACTTC.

The chain carries TRBV27 and TRBJ1-5, with D possibly TRBD1 on 5 matching bases. The V end was cut by 0 bases, the J end by 7 bases, with 13 bases between. CDR1 MNHEY and CDR2 SMNVEV come from the germline V gene (reference sequence). This CDR3 has 15 residues. The CDR3: CASSLSFGATQPQHF. The CDR3, as DNA: TGTGCCAGCAGTTTATCGTTCGGGGCCACCCAGCCCCAGCATTTT.

V is TRBV5-4 and J is TRBJ1-1; unclear D gene. CDR1 is SGHNT, CDR2 YYREEE, per germline (reference sequence). The CDR3 runs to 14 residues. V lost 2 bases and J 3 bases, leaving 11 bases between the germline ends. CDR3 nucleotides: TGTGCCAGCAGCTTAATGCGTCGGGACACTGAAGCTTTCTTT. Translation gives CASSLMRRDTEAFF.

This clone was found a few times. This chain uses TRBV29-1 with TRBJ2-7; 7 nucleotides align to TRBD2. J lost 0 bases, V lost 6 bases, and 5 bases had no gene match. The length of the CDR3 is 13 residues. The germline V gene has CDR1 SQVTM and CDR2 ANQGSEA. For the CDR3, the DNA is TGCAGCGTGACCGTAGCGGGCTCCTACGAGCAGTACTTC. Its protein product is CSVTVAGSYEQYF.

The rearrangement links TRBV10-2 to TRBJ1-1; 8 bases fit TRBD1. Losses at the gene ends were 7 bases for V and 1 base for J; bases not matched to a gene: 2. The CDR3 is made up of 13 amino acids. CDR1 and CDR2 (germline): WSHSY, SAAADI. The CDR3 loop reads CASTDRENTEAFF. CDR3 bases: TGCGCCAGCACGGACAGGGAGAACACTGAAGCTTTCTTT.

The V call is TRBV2, the J call TRBJ2-1; no definite D call. Germline CDR1 is SNHLY and CDR2 is FYNNEI. The CDR3 is made up of 15 amino acids. V gave up 5 bases and J gave up 2 bases, with 13 bases separating them. The CDR3 DNA is TGTGCCAGCAGTCCCCTACCAATGCCCTACAATGAGCAGTTCTTC. Translated: CASSPLPMPYNEQFF. The complete variable domain, with remaining parts taken from reference TRBV2 and TRBJ2-1, reads EPEVTQTPSHQVTQMGQEVILRCVPISNHLYFYWYRQILGQKVEFLVSFYNNEISEKSEIFDDQFSVERPDGSNFTLKIRSTKLEDSAMYFCASSPLPMPYNEQFFGPGTRLTVL.

The V call is TRBV19, the J call TRBJ2-2, with 10 nucleotides matching TRBD1. Per germline, CDR1 LNHDA and CDR2 SQIVND (reference sequence). The junction had 11 bases not matched to a gene; V was cut back by 8 bases and J by 8 bases. The CDR3 contains 15 residues. CDR3 loop: CASGLGQGMIGELFF. As DNA, the CDR3 is TGTGCCAGTGGTTTGGGACAGGGGATGATAGGGGAGCTGTTTTTT.

The CDR3 DNA follows: TGTGCCACCAGCGAGGGGGGTGAAATTAATCAGCCCCAGCATTTT. It encodes CATSEGGEINQPQHF. The rearrangement joins TRBV15 to TRBJ1-5; the D gene is possibly TRBD1 (6 bases). V lost 5 bases and J lost 4, with 15 bases in between. Germline CDR1 reads LNHNV; CDR2 reads YYDKDF (reference sequence). The CDR3 loop spans 15 amino acids.

The gene calls are TRBV5-4 and TRBJ2-3, with 8 bases identical to TRBD1. Germline CDR1 reads SGHNT; CDR2 reads YYREEE (reference sequence). V trimming: 5 bases; J trimming: 5 bases; junction bases outside the gene matches: 7. There are 14 residues in the CDR3. The chain's CDR3 is CASRSGQGLDTQYF. CDR3 sequence (DNA): TGTGCCAGCAGATCTGGACAGGGCTTAGATACGCAGTATTTT.

This clone has just a few counts. This sequence joins TRBV18 and TRBJ2-3, with 9 bases matching TRBD2. The V gene end was trimmed by 3 bases and the J gene end by 4 bases; junction bases not matched to a gene: 5. CDR1 and CDR2 (germline): KGHSH, LQKENI. This CDR3 contains 15 residues. The CDR3 coding sequence is TGTGCCAGCTCACCTTCGGGACTAGCACCAGATACGCAGTATTTT. It specifies CASSPSGLAPDTQYF.

The sample holds a few counts of this clone. The chain has TRBV18 and TRBJ2-7; 7 bases are a match to TRBD1. The ends lost 5 bases at V and 4 bases at J; junction bases unmatched: 14. CDR1 and CDR2 from the germline V gene are KGHSH and LQKENI. CDR3 length: 16 amino acids. This CDR3 reads CASSGNDRALPYEQYF. As DNA, the CDR3 is TGTGCCAGCTCAGGGAACGACAGGGCCCTCCCTTACGAGCAGTACTTC.

The chain employs TRBV28 and TRBJ2-1; 8 bases fit TRBD2. The germline V gene encodes CDR1 MDHEN and CDR2 SYDVKM. CDR3 length: 15 residues. Trimming removed 4 bases from V and 3 bases from J; junction bases left unmatched: 5. CDR3: CASSSTGGGYNEQFF. The CDR3, as DNA: TGTGCCAGCAGTTCGACCGGGGGGGGCTACAATGAGCAGTTCTTC.